This T cell receptor (beta chain) was obtained from a study of T cell responses to AZD1222 COVID-19 vaccine. CDR3 size: 16 residues. V was cut by 1 base and J by 5 bases, with 14 bases left in between. From germline, CDR1 is KGHSH and CDR2 LQKENI. Sequenced by immunoSEQ multiplex PCR; TCRdb stores in-frame clones only, minus some. This table has roughly 170,000 clones, 94% appearing once. V is TRBV18 and J is TRBJ1-4, with D unclear. The material sequenced was peripheral blood, taken 28 days after the second AZD1222 dose. The source is an adult who received the AZD1222 COVID-19 vaccine. As DNA, the CDR3 is TGTGCCAGCTCACCACTCTCAGGCGGTTCGAATGAAAAACTGTTTTTT. It encodes CASSPLSGGSNEKLFF.